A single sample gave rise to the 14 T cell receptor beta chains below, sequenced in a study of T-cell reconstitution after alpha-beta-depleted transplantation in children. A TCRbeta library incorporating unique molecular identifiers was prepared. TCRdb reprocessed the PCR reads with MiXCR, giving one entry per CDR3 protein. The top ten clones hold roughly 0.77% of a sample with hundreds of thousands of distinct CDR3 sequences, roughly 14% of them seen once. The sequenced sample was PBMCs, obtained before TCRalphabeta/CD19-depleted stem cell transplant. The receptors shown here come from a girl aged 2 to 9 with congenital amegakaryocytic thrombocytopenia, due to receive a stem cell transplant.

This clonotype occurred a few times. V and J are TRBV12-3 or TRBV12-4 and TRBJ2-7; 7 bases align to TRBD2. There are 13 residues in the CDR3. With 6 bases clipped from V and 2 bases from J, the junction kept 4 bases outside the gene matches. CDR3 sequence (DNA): TGTGCCAGCAGCGCGGGGACTACCTACGAGCAGTACTTC. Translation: CASSAGTTYEQYF.

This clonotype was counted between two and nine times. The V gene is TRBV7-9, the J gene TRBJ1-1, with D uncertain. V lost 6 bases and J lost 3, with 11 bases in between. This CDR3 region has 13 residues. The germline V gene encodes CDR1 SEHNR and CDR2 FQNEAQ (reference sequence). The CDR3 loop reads CASSLYGHTEAFF. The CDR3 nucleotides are TGTGCCAGCAGTTTGTACGGTCACACTGAAGCTTTCTTT.

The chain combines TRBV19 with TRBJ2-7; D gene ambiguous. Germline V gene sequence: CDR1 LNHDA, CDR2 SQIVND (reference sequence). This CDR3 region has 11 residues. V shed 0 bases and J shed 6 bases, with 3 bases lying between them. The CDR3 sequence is CASSIEGEQYF. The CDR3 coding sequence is TGTGCCAGTAGTATAGAGGGCGAGCAGTACTTC.

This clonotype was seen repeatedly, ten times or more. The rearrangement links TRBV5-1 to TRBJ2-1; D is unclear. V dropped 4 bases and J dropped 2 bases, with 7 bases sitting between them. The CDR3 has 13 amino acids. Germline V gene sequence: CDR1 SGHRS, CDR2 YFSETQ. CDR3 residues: CASSLVPYNEQFF. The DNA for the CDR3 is TGCGCCAGCAGCCTGGTCCCCTACAATGAGCAGTTCTTC. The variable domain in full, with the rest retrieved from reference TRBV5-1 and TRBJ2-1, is KAGVTQTPRYLIKTRGQQVTLSCSPISGHRSVSWYQQTPGQGLQFLFEYFSETQRNKGNFPGRFSGRQFSNSRSEMNVSTLELGDSALYLCASSLVPYNEQFFGPGTRLTVL.

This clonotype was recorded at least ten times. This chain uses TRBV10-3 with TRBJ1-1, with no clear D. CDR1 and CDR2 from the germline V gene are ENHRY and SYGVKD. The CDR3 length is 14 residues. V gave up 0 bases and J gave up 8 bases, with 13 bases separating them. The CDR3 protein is CAISESRREGEAFF. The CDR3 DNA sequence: TGTGCCATCAGTGAGTCGCGTAGGGAGGGCGAAGCTTTCTTT.

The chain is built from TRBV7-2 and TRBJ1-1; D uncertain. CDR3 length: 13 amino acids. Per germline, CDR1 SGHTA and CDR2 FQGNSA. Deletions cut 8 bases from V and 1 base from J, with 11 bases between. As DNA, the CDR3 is TGTGCCAGCGTAAGGGAGCCGAACACTGAAGCTTTCTTT. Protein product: CASVREPNTEAFF.

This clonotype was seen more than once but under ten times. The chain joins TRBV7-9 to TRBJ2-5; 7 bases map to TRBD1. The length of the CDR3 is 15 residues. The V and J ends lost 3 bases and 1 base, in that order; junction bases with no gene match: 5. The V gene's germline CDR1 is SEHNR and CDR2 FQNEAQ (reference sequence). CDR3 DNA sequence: TGTGCCAGCAGCTTGGGATGGGACAGCCAAGAGACCCAGTACTTC. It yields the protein CASSLGWDSQETQYF.

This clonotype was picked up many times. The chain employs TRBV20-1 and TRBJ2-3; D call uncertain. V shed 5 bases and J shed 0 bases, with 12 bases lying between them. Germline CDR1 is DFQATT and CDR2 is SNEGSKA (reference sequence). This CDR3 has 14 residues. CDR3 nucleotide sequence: TGCAGTGCTCCCGTAGGTTGGAGCACAGATACGCAGTATTTT. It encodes CSAPVGWSTDTQYF.

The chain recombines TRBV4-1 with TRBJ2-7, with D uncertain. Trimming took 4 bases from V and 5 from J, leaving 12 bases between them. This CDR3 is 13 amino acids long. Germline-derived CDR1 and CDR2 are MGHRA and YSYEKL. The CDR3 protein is CASSRGSGHEQYF. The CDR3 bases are TGCGCCAGCAGCCGAGGCTCGGGCCACGAGCAGTACTTC.

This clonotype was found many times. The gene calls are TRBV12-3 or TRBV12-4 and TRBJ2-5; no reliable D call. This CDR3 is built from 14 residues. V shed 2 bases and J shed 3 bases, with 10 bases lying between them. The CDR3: CASSLPTLEETQYF. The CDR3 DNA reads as TGTGCCAGCAGTTTACCGACGTTGGAAGAGACCCAGTACTTC.

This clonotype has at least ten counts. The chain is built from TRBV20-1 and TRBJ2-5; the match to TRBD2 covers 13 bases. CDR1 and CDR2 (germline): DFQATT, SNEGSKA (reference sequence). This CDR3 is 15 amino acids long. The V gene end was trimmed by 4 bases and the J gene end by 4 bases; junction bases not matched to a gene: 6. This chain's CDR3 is CSATRTSGSGETQYF. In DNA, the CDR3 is TGCAGTGCTACCCGGACTAGCGGGAGTGGAGAGACCCAGTACTTC.

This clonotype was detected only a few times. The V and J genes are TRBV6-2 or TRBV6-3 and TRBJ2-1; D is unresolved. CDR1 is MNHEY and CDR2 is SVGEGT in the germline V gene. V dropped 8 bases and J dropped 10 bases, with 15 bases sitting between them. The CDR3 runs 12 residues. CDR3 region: CASSPPVEEQFF. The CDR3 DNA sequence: TGTGCCAGCTCTCCTCCAGTGGAGGAGCAGTTCTTC.

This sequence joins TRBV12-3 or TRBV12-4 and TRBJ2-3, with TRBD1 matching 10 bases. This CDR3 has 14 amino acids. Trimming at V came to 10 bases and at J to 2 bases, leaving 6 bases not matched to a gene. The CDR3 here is CAIGTGDDTDTQYF. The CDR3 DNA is TGTGCCATCGGGACAGGGGACGACACAGATACGCAGTATTTT.

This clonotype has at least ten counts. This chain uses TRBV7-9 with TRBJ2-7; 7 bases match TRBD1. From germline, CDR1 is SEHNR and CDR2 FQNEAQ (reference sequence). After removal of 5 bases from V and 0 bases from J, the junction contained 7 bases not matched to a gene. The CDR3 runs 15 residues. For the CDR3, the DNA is TGTGCCAGCAGCAGCGGACAGGAGAGCTCCTACGAGCAGTACTTC. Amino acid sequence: CASSSGQESSYEQYF.